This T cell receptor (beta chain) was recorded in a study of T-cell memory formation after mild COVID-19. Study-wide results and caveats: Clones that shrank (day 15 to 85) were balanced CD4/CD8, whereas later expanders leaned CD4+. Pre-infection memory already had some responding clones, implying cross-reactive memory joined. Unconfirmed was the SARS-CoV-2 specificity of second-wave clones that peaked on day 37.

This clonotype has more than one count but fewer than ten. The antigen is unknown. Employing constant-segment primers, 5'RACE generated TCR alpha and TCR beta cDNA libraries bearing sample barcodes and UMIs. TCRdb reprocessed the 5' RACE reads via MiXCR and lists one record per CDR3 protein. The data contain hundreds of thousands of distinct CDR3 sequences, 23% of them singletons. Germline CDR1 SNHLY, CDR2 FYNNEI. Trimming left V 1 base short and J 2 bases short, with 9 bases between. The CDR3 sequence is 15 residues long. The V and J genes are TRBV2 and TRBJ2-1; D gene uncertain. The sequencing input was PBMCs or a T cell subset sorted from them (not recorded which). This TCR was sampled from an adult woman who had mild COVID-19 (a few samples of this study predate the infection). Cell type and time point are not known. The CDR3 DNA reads TGTGCCAGCAGTGAAGACAGTTCCACCTACAATGAGCAGTTCTTC. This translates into CASSEDSSTYNEQFF. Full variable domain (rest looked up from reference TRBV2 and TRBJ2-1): EPEVTQTPSHQVTQMGQEVILRCVPISNHLYFYWYRQILGQKVEFLVSFYNNEISEKSEIFDDQFSVERPDGSNFTLKIRSTKLEDSAMYFCASSEDSSTYNEQFFGPGTRLTVL.